The rows below give T cell receptor beta chains drawn from one sample of a study of blood T cell repertoires in COVID-19. Clones were sequenced by immunoSEQ multiplex PCR, and TCRdb holds only the in-frame ones, with some missing. The table lists about 130,000 clones, about 80% of them singletons. Sequenced material: peripheral blood. The origin of the receptors is a woman aged 50 to 65 with acute or convalescent COVID-19. The CDR3 runs from the conserved cysteine through the conserved F or W. Each record gives: clone size, D gene, CDR3 length, V gene, J gene, CDR3 DNA, CDR3 protein. The D gene is left open where the match is weak. The size of a clone is reported for some rows only, either as once, few or many, or as a class for expanded clones.

>-|TRBD2|13|TRBV28|TRBJ2-1
TGTGCCAGCACCAGCGGGAGGGCCTATGAGCAGTTCTTC
CASTSGRAYEQFF
>-|-|13|TRBV30|TRBJ1-2
TGTGCCTGGAGTATCAAGAGTTCCTATGGCTACACCTTC
CAWSIKSSYGYTF
>-|-|17|TRBV7-8|TRBJ1-1
TGTGCCAGCAGCTTAGACACCACGAACAGCAGGAACACTGAAGCTTTCTTT
CASSLDTTNSRNTEAFF
>-|-|13|TRBV2|TRBJ1-2
TGTGCCAGCAGTGAGGACAGCGAGGGGGGCTACACCTTC
CASSEDSEGGYTF
>-|TRBD1|13|TRBV12-3/TRBV12-4|TRBJ2-1
TGTGCAATTCGGTGGGACAGCTACAATGAGCAGTTCTTC
CAIRWDSYNEQFF
>-|TRBD2|14|TRBV2|TRBJ2-3
TGTGCCAGCAGAGCGGGACTAGCCACAGATACGCAGTATTTT
CASRAGLATDTQYF
>once|TRBD1|17|TRBV24-1|TRBJ2-1
TGTGCCACCAGTGAACGGGGCGGGACAGGGGGCTTCAATGAGCAGTTCTTC
CATSERGGTGGFNEQFF
>-|-|15|TRBV9|TRBJ2-7
TGTGCCAGCAGCGTAGGGGTTGATGGGGGGAACCGGCAGTACTTC
CASSVGVDGGNRQYF
>once|-|16|TRBV7-6|TRBJ2-7
TGTGCCAGCAGCCCCGACAGCCAGCGAAATACCTACGAGCAGTACTTC
CASSPDSQRNTYEQYF
>-|-|12|TRBV12-3/TRBV12-4|TRBJ2-7
TGTGCCAGCAGCTCTCGACAGTACGAGCAGTACTTC
CASSSRQYEQYF
>-|TRBD2|16|TRBV11-2|TRBJ2-3
TGTGCCAGCAGCTTGGTTGGCGGGAGTATGGCAGATACGCAGTATTTT
CASSLVGGSMADTQYF
>-|TRBD1|12|TRBV25-1|TRBJ1-2
TGTGCCAGCACAGGGGGTCAATATGGCTACACCTTC
CASTGGQYGYTF
>once|TRBD2|15|TRBV19|TRBJ2-7
TGTGCCAGTAGTATAACGGACGCGACGGGGGGCGAGCAGTACTTC
CASSITDATGGEQYF
>-|-|16|TRBV28|TRBJ1-2
TGTGCCAGCAGTTTATCGGGGTTCTGGTCTAACTATGGCTACACCTTC
CASSLSGFWSNYGYTF
>few|TRBD2|16|TRBV19|TRBJ2-7
TGTGCCAGTAGTATTAGGGCCGGCGGGGGAGGATACGAGCAGTACTTC
CASSIRAGGGGYEQYF
>-|-|15|TRBV9|TRBJ1-2
TGTGCCAGCAGCGTAACTTCGGAGAGGGACTATGGCTACACCTTC
CASSVTSERDYGYTF
>-|-|14|TRBV28|TRBJ2-6
TGTGCCAGCAGTTTAACTTCTGGGGCCAACGTCCTGACTTTC
CASSLTSGANVLTF
>few|-|18|TRBV9|TRBJ2-6
TGTGCCAGCAGCGTAGCTGGAGGGGCGAGCTCTGGGGCCAACGTCCTGACTTTC
CASSVAGGASSGANVLTF
>-|TRBD1|14|TRBV29-1|TRBJ1-4
TGCAGCGTAGCCCGACAGGGGCGCGGTGAAAAACTGTTTTTT
CSVARQGRGEKLFF
>few|-|11|TRBV6-2/TRBV6-3|TRBJ1-1
TGTGCCAGCAGTTACTCACTGTGGGCTTTCTTT
CASSYSLWAFF
>-|TRBD1|14|TRBV29-1|TRBJ2-7
TGCAGCGTTAGGCCCGGGACAGTGTCCTACGAGCAGTACTTC
CSVRPGTVSYEQYF
>-|-|17|TRBV5-1|TRBJ2-7
TGCGCCAGCAGCTTGAACCTTCGGGACACGACGCGGTACGAGCAGTACTTC
CASSLNLRDTTRYEQYF
>-|TRBD1|16|TRBV19|TRBJ1-1
TGTGCCAGTAGTACACGATCAGGGGGCGCTTACACTGAAGCTTTCTTT
CASSTRSGGAYTEAFF
>few|TRBD1|13|TRBV29-1|TRBJ1-2
TGCAGCGGCGGACAGGACGCTAACTATGGCTACACCTTC
CSGGQDANYGYTF
>-|TRBD1|14|TRBV11-2|TRBJ1-6
TGTGCCAGCAGCTTGACAGGGTCGGGATCACCCCTCCACTTT
CASSLTGSGSPLHF
>-|-|12|TRBV11-2|TRBJ1-1
TGTGCCAGCAGCTCAAGCCGTAGAGGTGCTTTCTTT
CASSSSRRGAFF
>-|TRBD2|15|TRBV6-1|TRBJ2-3
TGTGCCAGCAGTGATGGACTAGGAGGCGCAGATACGCAGTATTTT
CASSDGLGGADTQYF
>-|-|13|TRBV5-1|TRBJ1-1
TGCGCCAGCAGCTTGGTAGAGGACACTGAAGCTTTCTTT
CASSLVEDTEAFF
>-|-|17|TRBV4-2|TRBJ2-1
TGTGCCAGCAGCCCTATTGAATACCTTAACGCCTACAATGAGCAGTTCTTC
CASSPIEYLNAYNEQFF
>-|TRBD1|13|TRBV28|TRBJ1-1
TGTGCCGCAGGGGGGCTGCTGAACACTGAAGCTTTCTTT
CAAGGLLNTEAFF
>-|-|15|TRBV2|TRBJ2-6
TGTGCCAGCAGTGAAAAGGGGTCTGGGGCCAACGTCCTGACTTTC
CASSEKGSGANVLTF
>-|TRBD1|15|TRBV7-2|TRBJ1-4
TGTGCCAGCAGCGCCCACAGGGGAGCTAATGAAAAACTGTTTTTT
CASSAHRGANEKLFF
>-|TRBD2|16|TRBV5-1|TRBJ2-3
TGCGCCAGCAGCGACGGGACTAGCGGGAGCCCAGATACGCAGTATTTT
CASSDGTSGSPDTQYF
>-|-|12|TRBV13|TRBJ2-7
TGTGCCAGCGCTCGCCAGGGGTACGAGCAGTACTTC
CASARQGYEQYF
>-|-|14|TRBV28|TRBJ2-1
TGTGCCAGCAGATCGAGGCAATCCTACAATGAGCAGTTCTTC
CASRSRQSYNEQFF
>-|-|13|TRBV7-9|TRBJ1-2
TGTGCCAGCAGCTTAAACAGTAACTATGGCTACACCTTC
CASSLNSNYGYTF
>-|-|14|TRBV3-1/TRBV3-2|TRBJ2-5
TGTGCCAGCAGCCCCGCGGGCCACTGGGAGACCCAGTACTTC
CASSPAGHWETQYF
>-|-|13|TRBV28|TRBJ1-5
TGTGCCAGCAGAGCCGACAGTTATCAGCCCCAGCATTTT
CASRADSYQPQHF
>-|-|20|TRBV10-3|TRBJ2-6
TGTGCCATCAATGGCGGGCTAAGGGAGGGGGAGAGCTCTGGGGCCAACGTCCTGACTTTC
CAINGGLREGESSGANVLTF
>-|TRBD1|17|TRBV14|TRBJ1-2
TGTGCCAGCAGCCAAGTATCCGGGACAGGATCGGCGTTCGGCTACACCTTC
CASSQVSGTGSAFGYTF
>-|TRBD2|16|TRBV5-1|TRBJ2-3
TGCGCCAGCAGCTTGGGGACTAGCCAGAGCACAGATACGCAGTATTTT
CASSLGTSQSTDTQYF